This TCR beta chain was found in a study of blood T cells in healthy people across ages (dated by TCRdb to between 2015 and 2017). A note on the overall study: Template switching captured roughly one uniquely barcoded TCR beta cDNA molecule per two T cells in model experiments. Age-related changes in TCR beta repertoire diversity were measured in the study by deep sequencing normalized with unique cDNA molecular identifiers. Donors were grouped into four age groups: young (average about 15 years), middle-aged (about 38), aged (about 60) and long-lived (around 82). To avoid experimental bias, donors of different ages were randomly spread across the sequencing lanes. Using the same blood draw, the study looked at two additional independent replicas of 1 million unique cDNA reads for two donors, one aged 18 to 30 and the other aged 80 or older. Broad study findings and their caveats: Total diversity estimates from one million sequenced T cells were considered lower bounds and underestimates. A strong correlation was found between observed TCR beta diversity and the percentage of naive T cells measured by flow cytometry. Compared with the aged group, the long-lived group had more naive CD4+ T cells, fewer expanded clones and increased TCR diversity, a pattern suggesting age selection. Because the CMV infection status of the donors was unknown, age-related changes in expanded clonotypes may potentially have been confounded. Because profiling used bulk unsorted PBMCs, naive and antigen-experienced compartments could not be compared conclusively. Observed TCR beta diversity per million T cells fell roughly linearly with age, and a significant reduction was already apparent by age around 44.

Library preparation was by 5' RACE. These reads were obtained on an Illumina HiSeq 2500. The second PCR ran for about 7 to 11 cycles and used a J-beta primer mix along with a sample-barcoded 5' primer. A template-switch 5' adaptor carrying 12 random nucleotides introduced a unique molecular identifier onto each TCR beta cDNA molecule. Each sample yielded at least 3 million CDR3-containing paired-end reads. All of the RNA was converted into first-strand cDNA using the Mint cDNA synthesis kit, with a TRBC-specific oligonucleotide serving as the primer. All cDNA was treated with uracil-DNA glycosylase and then went through a first 18-cycle PCR with the universal primers M1SS and BC2_uni_R. In the source study's methods: For normalization, 1 million high-quality reads, each with a distinct molecular identifier, were randomly selected from each sample. Instead of being binned into consensus sequences, reads with shared molecular identifiers were discarded. MiTCR, set to a Q25 quality threshold and the strictest error-elimination algorithm, was used for CDR3 identification, clonotype clustering and error correction. A nonparametric unseen species model with Euler transformation was used to estimate a lower bound on total TCR beta diversity. Starting from the raw public reads, TCRdb applied fastp trimming at Q25, assembled clones with MiXCR and retained in-frame beta chains. CDR3 protein duplicates are merged, each entry listing the most common genes and DNA. In this record, the V and J calls reflect TCRdb's handling and not the investigators' own analysis. The sample records roughly 1.5 million distinct CDR3 sequences, approximately 42% of which are singletons. The top ten hold more than 4% of the sample.

There are 14 amino acids in the CDR3, from cysteine to phenylalanine inclusive. This entry keeps only the CDR3 DNA: 42 bases, framed from base 1. Relative to germline, V is 4 bases shorter and J is 3 bases shorter, with 13 bases between their ends. Taken from the germline V gene, the CDR1 and CDR2 loops are MDHEN and SYDVKM. The roughly 39 donors, aged 6 to 90 years, were systemically healthy Caucasian individuals from Russia. Each donor gave around 9 milliliters of peripheral blood, collected into EDTA-treated Vacutainer tubes. Ficoll-Paque density-gradient centrifugation was used to isolate PBMCs, with at least 7 million per sample. Total RNA was extracted from PBMCs with Trizol reagent, with at least 5 micrograms obtained per sample. Naive CD45RAhigh/CD27high T cell percentages were measured by flow cytometry on a PBMC aliquot from every donor. Remarks on this clonotype: Its antigen is currently not known. No base-level quality is on record; no much larger clone is a single base apart.

This clonotype originated in a young woman in good health. Recombination linked TRBV28 to TRBJ2-7; perhaps TRBD1 is the D gene, with 6 bases matching. Sequencing was carried out using blood. The CDR3 in this case is CASSYQGSNYEQYF. The bases read TGTGCCAGCAGTTACCAGGGGAGTAACTACGAGCAGTACTTC.